What follows are 17 T cell receptor beta chains derived from one specimen sequenced in a study of blood T cell repertoires in COVID-19. Assay: immunoSEQ multiplex PCR; the TCRdb copy retains only in-frame clones and omits some. Among more than 65,000 clones, about 80% were seen once, and the ten largest hold 35% to 40%. The sequenced sample consisted of peripheral blood. The receptors originated from a woman aged 70 to 79 with acute or convalescent COVID-19.

The chain links TRBV5-1 to TRBJ2-7; D is perhaps TRBD1 (6 bases). The V and J ends lost 7 bases and 2 bases respectively, with 19 bases between them. This CDR3 has 15 residues. CDR1 is SGHRS and CDR2 is YFSETQ in the germline V gene. The CDR3 DNA follows: TGCGCCAGCCAGTCTTCTCCGGGACAACCCTACGAGCAGTACTTC. Protein product: CASQSSPGQPYEQYF.

This chain uses TRBV30 with TRBJ2-3, with D uncertain. This CDR3 region has 13 residues. Trimming shortened V by 5 bases and J by 1 base, and 10 bases separated the two germline ends. CDR1 is GTSNPN and CDR2 is SVGIG in the germline V gene (reference sequence). The CDR3 coding sequence is TGTGCCTGGTCAACTGCGGGCACAGATACGCAGTATTTT. Protein: CAWSTAGTDTQYF.

The chain combines TRBV6-1 with TRBJ2-2; D perhaps matches TRBD1 (5 bases). The CDR3 length is 16 residues. Looked up from germline, CDR1 is MNHNS and CDR2 is SASEGT. Trimming removed 4 bases at V and 1 base at J, with 13 bases between. CDR3 region: CASSGSMTENTGELFF. Written as DNA, the CDR3 is TGTGCCAGCAGTGGCTCGATGACAGAGAACACCGGGGAGCTGTTTTTT.

The chain has TRBV28 and TRBJ2-5; 7 nucleotides match TRBD1. V gave up 6 bases and J gave up 2 bases; unmatched junction bases: 9. Germline CDR1 reads MDHEN; CDR2 reads SYDVKM. The CDR3 has 15 residues. CDR3 region: CASRPGTVGQETQYF. The CDR3 DNA is TGTGCCAGCAGACCCGGGACAGTGGGGCAAGAGACCCAGTACTTC.

V is TRBV29-1 and J is TRBJ1-1, with 7 bases that match TRBD1. The CDR3 consists of 15 residues. CDR1 SQVTM and CDR2 ANQGSEA come from the germline V gene. Losses at the gene ends were 1 base for V and 4 bases for J; bases not matched to a gene: 9. CDR3 protein: CSVEVARGVGTEAFF. CDR3 nucleotide sequence: TGCAGCGTTGAAGTGGCCAGGGGGGTCGGCACTGAAGCTTTCTTT.

The CDR3, as DNA: TGTGCCAGTAGTGGGGACAGATCCCAGCCCCAGCATTTT. It is translated as CASSGDRSQPQHF. The V gene is TRBV19, the J gene TRBJ1-5; 7 nucleotides line up with TRBD1. Looked up from germline, CDR1 is LNHDA and CDR2 is SQIVND (reference sequence). The CDR3 has 13 residues. The junction had 5 bases not matched to a gene; V was cut back by 5 bases and J by 7 bases.

The V gene is TRBV29-1, the J gene TRBJ1-1; 8 bases agree with TRBD1. With V trimmed by 5 bases and J by 4 bases, 3 bases remained unmatched. CDR1 is SQVTM, CDR2 ANQGSEA, per germline. This CDR3 region has 12 residues. The CDR3 loop is CSVRTGITEAFF. In nucleotides, the CDR3 is TGCAGCGTTCGGACAGGGATCACTGAAGCTTTCTTT.

This clone has just a few counts. The chain has TRBV7-8 and TRBJ1-5, with 7 nucleotides matching TRBD1. V shed 5 bases, J shed 4 bases, and the junction held 5 bases outside the gene matches. Germline CDR1 and CDR2: SGHVS and FQNEAQ. The CDR3 totals 14 residues. The CDR3 bases are TGTGCCAGCAGCCTAGGACAGGCGAATCAGCCCCAGCATTTT. Its translation: CASSLGQANQPQHF.

V gene TRBV7-2 combines with J gene TRBJ1-2; TRBD1 aligns across 12 bases. CDR1 and CDR2 (germline): SGHTA, FQGNSA. The CDR3 runs 15 residues. Trimming took 6 bases from V and 4 from J; bases not matched to a gene: 6. DNA of the CDR3: TGTGCCAGCAGGCCGGGACAGGGGGCATCCTATGGCTACACCTTC. It translates to CASRPGQGASYGYTF. Combining the CDR3 with reference TRBV7-2 and TRBJ1-2 gives the whole variable domain GAGVSQSPSNKVTEKGKDVELRCDPISGHTALYWYRQSLGQGLEFLIYFQGNSAPDKSGLPSDRFSAERTGGSVSTLTIQRTQQEDSAVYLCASRPGQGASYGYTFGSGTRLTVV.

DNA for the CDR3: TGTGCCAGCAGCGTAGACCTTGGGGGGGGATTGAACACTGAAGCTTTCTTT. Translation: CASSVDLGGGLNTEAFF. The rearrangement joins TRBV9 to TRBJ1-1, with D perhaps matching TRBD1 (5 bases). CDR3 length equals 17 residues. Germline V CDR1 and CDR2: SGDLS, YYNGEE. V lost 0 bases and J lost 0, with 15 bases in between. The variable domain in full, completed from reference TRBV9 and TRBJ1-1, reads DSGVTQTPKHLITATGQRVTLRCSPRSGDLSVYWYQQSLDQGLQFLIQYYNGEERAKGNILERFSAQQFPDLHSELNLSSLELGDSALYFCASSVDLGGGLNTEAFFGQGTRLTVV.

The gene calls are TRBV12-3 or TRBV12-4 and TRBJ1-5; D is perhaps TRBD1 (5 bases). CDR3 length equals 12 residues. The V end was cut by 10 bases, the J end by 1 base, with 8 bases between. The CDR3 nucleotides are TGTGCCACCGCAGGGAGCAATCAGCCCCAGCATTTT. Amino acids: CATAGSNQPQHF.

The chain employs TRBV5-6 and TRBJ1-2, with TRBD1 identical over 7 bases. This CDR3 region has 16 residues. J gave up 2 bases and V 4 bases, and 11 bases lay outside the gene matches. Germline-derived CDR1 and CDR2 are SGHDT and YYEEEE. The CDR3 sequence is CASSAGQWGKNYGYTF. CDR3 in DNA: TGTGCCAGCAGCGCGGGACAGTGGGGGAAGAACTATGGCTACACCTTC.

This clone was recorded only once. This rearrangement joins TRBV5-4 to TRBJ1-4; D unresolved. The CDR3 runs to 14 residues. The V end was cut by 0 bases, the J end by 4 bases, with 7 bases between. From germline, CDR1 is SGHNT and CDR2 YYREEE (reference sequence). The CDR3 DNA sequence: TGTGCCAGCAGCTTGGACAGTTATAATGAAAAACTGTTTTTT. Its translation: CASSLDSYNEKLFF. Based on the CDR3 plus reference TRBV5-4 and TRBJ1-4, the full variable domain is ETGVTQSPTHLIKTRGQQVTLRCSSQSGHNTVSWYQQALGQGPQFIFQYYREEENGRGNFPPRFSGLQFPNYSSELNVNALELDDSALYLCASSLDSYNEKLFFGSGTQLSVL.

The chain recombines TRBV6-5 with TRBJ2-7; D is possibly TRBD1 (5 bases). The CDR3 is made up of 15 amino acids. Trimming pared 2 bases from V and 7 bases from J, leaving 18 bases between. Germline lookup yields CDR1 MNHEY and CDR2 SVGAGI. The CDR3 region has the DNA TGTGCCAGCAGTTACACCACAGGAGTTGTATCGGAGCAGTACTTC. This codes for CASSYTTGVVSEQYF.

V and J are TRBV6-5 and TRBJ1-5, with D perhaps matching TRBD1 (6 bases). CDR3 length equals 15 residues. The V gene lost 6 bases and the J gene lost 7 bases, with 19 bases spanning the gap. Germline V lookup: CDR1 MNHEY, CDR2 SVGAGI. In DNA form, the CDR3 reads TGTGCCAGCAGCCAGCGACAGGTAGGACGGCAGCCCCAGCATTTT. Translated, it gives CASSQRQVGRQPQHF.

The chain combines TRBV30 with TRBJ1-2; D is unclear. The CDR3 length is 15 residues. The germline V gene encodes CDR1 GTSNPN and CDR2 SVGIG (reference sequence). The V end lost 0 bases, the J end lost 8 bases, and 19 bases lay between the germline ends. CDR3 bases: TGTGCCTGGAGTGTATCGGTGGTGGGTCGGAGGGGCTACACCTTC. Amino acid sequence: CAWSVSVVGRRGYTF.

The chain joins TRBV30 to TRBJ1-5; D is perhaps TRBD1 (5 bases). V lost 5 bases and J 3 bases, leaving 8 bases between the germline ends. Germline-derived CDR1 and CDR2 are GTSNPN and SVGIG (reference sequence). The CDR3 has 12 amino acids. The CDR3 region has the DNA TGTGCCTGGGACAGCAACAATCAGCCCCAGCATTTT. As protein: CAWDSNNQPQHF.